This paragraph covers one T cell receptor beta chain sequence. CDR3 size: 16 residues. Losses at the gene ends were 3 bases for V and 8 bases for J; bases not matched to a gene: 8. CDR1 is KGHDR and CDR2 is SFDVKD in the germline V gene. Data came from immunoSEQ multiplex PCR; TCRdb stores just in-frame clones and leaves some out. The sample records 110,000 to 150,000 clones, roughly 85% being singletons. These data originate in a study of blood T cell repertoires in COVID-19. The TCR sequence derives from a man aged 45-65 years who had recovered from COVID-19. Sequencing used PBMCs or T cells enriched from blood (not recorded which). The genes are TRBV24-1 and TRBJ1-4; 10 bases align to TRBD1. CDR3 DNA sequence: TGTGCCACCAGTGATCACCGACAGGGGGCTGGCGAAAAACTGTTTTTT. This sequence encodes CATSDHRQGAGEKLFF.